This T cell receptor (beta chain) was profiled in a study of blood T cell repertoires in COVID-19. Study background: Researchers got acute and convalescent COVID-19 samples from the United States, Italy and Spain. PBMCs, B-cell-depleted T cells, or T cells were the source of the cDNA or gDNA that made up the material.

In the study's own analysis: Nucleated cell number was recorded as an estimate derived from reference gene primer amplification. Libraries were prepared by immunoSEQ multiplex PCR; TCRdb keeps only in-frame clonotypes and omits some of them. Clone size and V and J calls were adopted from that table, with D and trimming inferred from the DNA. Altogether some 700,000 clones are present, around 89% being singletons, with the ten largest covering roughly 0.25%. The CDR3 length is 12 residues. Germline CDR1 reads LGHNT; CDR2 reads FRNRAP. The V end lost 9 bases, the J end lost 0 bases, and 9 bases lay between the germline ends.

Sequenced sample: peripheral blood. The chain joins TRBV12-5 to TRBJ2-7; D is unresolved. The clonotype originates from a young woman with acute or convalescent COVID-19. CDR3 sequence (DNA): TGTGCTAGCACATACCTCTCCTACGAGCAGTACTTC. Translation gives CASTYLSYEQYF.